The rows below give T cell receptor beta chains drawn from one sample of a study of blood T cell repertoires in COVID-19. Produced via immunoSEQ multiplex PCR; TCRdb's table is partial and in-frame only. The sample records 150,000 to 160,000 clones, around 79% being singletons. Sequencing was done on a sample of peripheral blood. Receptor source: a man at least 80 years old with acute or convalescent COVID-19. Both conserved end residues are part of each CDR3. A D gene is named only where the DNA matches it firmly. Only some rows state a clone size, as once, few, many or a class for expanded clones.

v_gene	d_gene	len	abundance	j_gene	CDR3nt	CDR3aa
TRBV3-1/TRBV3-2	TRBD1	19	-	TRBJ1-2	TGTGCCAGCAGCCAAGGTTCGTTCCAGGGGGCGCGTGGTAACTATGGCTACACCTTC	CASSQGSFQGARGNYGYTF
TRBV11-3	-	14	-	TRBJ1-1	TGTGCCAGCAGCCGGAGGGGCAGTAACACTGAAGCTTTCTTT	CASSRRGSNTEAFF
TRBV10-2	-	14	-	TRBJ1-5	TGCGCCAGCCGGTTAGCTGGGTCAAATCAGCCCCAGCATTTT	CASRLAGSNQPQHF
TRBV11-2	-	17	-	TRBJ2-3	TGTGCCAGCAGCTTAGCGGAGAGTTGGGGCGGCACAGATACGCAGTATTTT	CASSLAESWGGTDTQYF
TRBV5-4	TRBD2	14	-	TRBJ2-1	TGTGCCAGCAGCCTAGCGGCCTCCTACAATGAGCAGTTCTTC	CASSLAASYNEQFF
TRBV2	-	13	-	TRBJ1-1	TGTGCCAGCAGTCCAACAGGGAACACTGAAGCTTTCTTT	CASSPTGNTEAFF
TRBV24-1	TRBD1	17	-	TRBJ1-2	TGTGCCACCAGCTCCCCCGGGACAGGGGAGACTGTGTCCGGCTACACCTTC	CATSSPGTGETVSGYTF
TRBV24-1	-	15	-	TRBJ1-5	TGTGCCACCAGTGGGGTCGGGGGGGACCATCAGCCCCAGCATTTT	CATSGVGGDHQPQHF
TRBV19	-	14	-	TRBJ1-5	TGTGCCAGTAGTATAGGGGCAGGCAATCAGCCCCAGCATTTT	CASSIGAGNQPQHF
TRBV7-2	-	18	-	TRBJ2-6	TGTGCCAGCAGCTTATTTCCCGTCACCGCGGCTGGGGCCAACGTCCTGACTTTC	CASSLFPVTAAGANVLTF
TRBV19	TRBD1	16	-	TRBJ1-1	TGTGCCAGTAGCCTCCGGACAGGGGAGATGTACACTGAAGCTTTCTTT	CASSLRTGEMYTEAFF
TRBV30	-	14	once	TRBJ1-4	TGTGCCTGGAGTGTCTGGCAGGGTGATGAAAAACTGTTTTTT	CAWSVWQGDEKLFF
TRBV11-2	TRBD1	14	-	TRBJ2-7	TGTGCCAGCAGCCCAGGGGGATTTTTCTACGAGCAGTACTTC	CASSPGGFFYEQYF
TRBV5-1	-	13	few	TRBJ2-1	TGCGCCAGCAGCTTGGCCGGAGCGTCTGAGCAGTTCTTC	CASSLAGASEQFF
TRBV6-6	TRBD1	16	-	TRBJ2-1	TGTGCCAGCAGTTATCATGCCGGACAGGTATCGCATGAGCAGTTCTTC	CASSYHAGQVSHEQFF
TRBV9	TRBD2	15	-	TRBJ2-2	TGTGCCAGCAGCGTATCAAGCGGGGCCACCGGGGAGCTGTTTTTT	CASSVSSGATGELFF
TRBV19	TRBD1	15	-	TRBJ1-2	TGTGCCAGTAGTAACAATGACAGGGCTGACTATGGCTACACCTTC	CASSNNDRADYGYTF
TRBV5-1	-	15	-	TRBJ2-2	TGCGCCAGCAGCTTGAGACAGGGAGGCGGCGGGGAGCTGTTTTTT	CASSLRQGGGGELFF
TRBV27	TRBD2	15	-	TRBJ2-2	TGTGCCAGCAGGCTTAGCGGGGGGGGCACCGGGGAGCTGTTTTTT	CASRLSGGGTGELFF
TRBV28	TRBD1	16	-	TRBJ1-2	TGTGCCAGCAGTTTCGAGGACAGGGGGCGCGCCTATGGCTACACCTTC	CASSFEDRGRAYGYTF
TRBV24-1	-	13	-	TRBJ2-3	TGTGCCACCGGGCTCTCCCCTGGCGATACGCAGTATTTT	CATGLSPGDTQYF
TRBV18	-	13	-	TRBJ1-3	TGTGCCAGCTCACCTCTGGTAGCGGACACCATATATTTT	CASSPLVADTIYF
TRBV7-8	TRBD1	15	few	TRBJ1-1	TGTGCCAGCAGCCCCCGGACAGGGGGGAACACTGAAGCTTTCTTT	CASSPRTGGNTEAFF
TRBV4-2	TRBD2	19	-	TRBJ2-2	TGTGCCAGCAGCCAAGCCCCTACTAGCGGGGGGGCTCGGACCGGGGAGCTGTTTTTT	CASSQAPTSGGARTGELFF
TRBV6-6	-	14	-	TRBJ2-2	TGTGCCAGCAGCCCCAGGGGTGAGACCGGGGAGCTGTTTTTT	CASSPRGETGELFF
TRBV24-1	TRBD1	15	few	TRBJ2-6	TGTGCCACCAGTGGGACAGGAGACTTTGCCAACGTCCTGACTTTC	CATSGTGDFANVLTF
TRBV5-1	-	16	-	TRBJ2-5	TGCGCCAGCCTCCCGGCGGCGGGGAGGTACCAAGAGACCCAGTACTTC	CASLPAAGRYQETQYF
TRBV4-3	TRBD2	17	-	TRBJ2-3	TGCGCCAGCAGCCAAGCTCATCTGCGGGGGGCGGGAAATACGCAGTATTTT	CASSQAHLRGAGNTQYF
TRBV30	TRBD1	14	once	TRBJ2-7	TGTGCCTGGAGTGGAGGGACAGGGATCGCCGAGCAGTACTTC	CAWSGGTGIAEQYF
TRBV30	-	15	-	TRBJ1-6	TGTGCCTGGAGTGTAAAGGGGGTAAATAATTCACCCCTCCACTTT	CAWSVKGVNNSPLHF
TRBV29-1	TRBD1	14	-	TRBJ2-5	TGCAGCGTCCCCGGGGACAGGGTACGAGAGACCCAGTACTTC	CSVPGDRVRETQYF
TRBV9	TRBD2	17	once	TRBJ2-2	TGTGCCAGCAGCCCCCGGAGCGGGGCCGTAGACACCGGGGAGCTGTTTTTT	CASSPRSGAVDTGELFF
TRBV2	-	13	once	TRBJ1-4	TGTGCCAGCAGTAAAAACAGAAATGAAAAACTGTTTTTT	CASSKNRNEKLFF
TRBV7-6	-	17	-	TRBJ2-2	TGTGCCAGCAGTCCCCAGTCCAGGACAGACCTCACCGGGGAGCTGTTTTTT	CASSPQSRTDLTGELFF
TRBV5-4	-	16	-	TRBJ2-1	TGTGCCAGCAGCTTGGATCGAGGCGCGACCTACAATGAGCAGTTCTTC	CASSLDRGATYNEQFF
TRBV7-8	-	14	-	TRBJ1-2	TGTGCCAGCAGCACACACATCGTTAACTATGGCTACACCTTC	CASSTHIVNYGYTF
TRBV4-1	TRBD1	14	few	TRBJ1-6	TGCGCCAGCAGCCTGGGACAGGGTAATTCACCCCTCCACTTT	CASSLGQGNSPLHF
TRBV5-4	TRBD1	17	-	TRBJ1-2	TGTGCCAGCAGCACGGACCTACTTGGACAGGGGGGGTATGGCTACACCTTC	CASSTDLLGQGGYGYTF
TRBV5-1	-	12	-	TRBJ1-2	TGCGCCAGCAGCGGGCAAAGCTATGGCTACACCTTC	CASSGQSYGYTF
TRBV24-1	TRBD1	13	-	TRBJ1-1	TGTGCCACCAGTGAGGGGGGTGGACAGGGCGCTTTCTTT	CATSEGGGQGAFF
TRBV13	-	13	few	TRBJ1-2	TGTGCCAGCAGCTTGGGAGGGGAAAATGGCTACACCTTC	CASSLGGENGYTF
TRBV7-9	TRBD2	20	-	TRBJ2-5	TGTGCCAGCAGCGGGGCCGGAGCCGGACTAGCGGGGGGTTATTTAGAGACCCAGTACTTC	CASSGAGAGLAGGYLETQYF
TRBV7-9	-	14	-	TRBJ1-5	TGTGCCAGCAGCTCTGGGGGGGGCGGTCAGCCCCAGCATTTT	CASSSGGGGQPQHF
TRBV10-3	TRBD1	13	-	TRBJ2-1	TGTGCCATCAGTGAGAGACAGGGCCATGAGCAGTTCTTC	CAISERQGHEQFF
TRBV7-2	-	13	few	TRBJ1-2	TGTGCCAGCAGCTCCCGTAGGGGCTATGGCTACACCTTC	CASSSRRGYGYTF
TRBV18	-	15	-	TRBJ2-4	TGTGCCAGCTCACCACCGTCAGGGGCCAAAAACATTCAGTACTTC	CASSPPSGAKNIQYF
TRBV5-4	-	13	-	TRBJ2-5	TGTGCCAGCAGTCCAGGGCCGTGGGAGACCCAGTACTTC	CASSPGPWETQYF
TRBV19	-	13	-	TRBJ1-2	TGTGCCAGTAGTCGCGGGGGGACGGATGGCTACACCTTC	CASSRGGTDGYTF
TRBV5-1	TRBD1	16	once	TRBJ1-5	TGCGCCAGCAGCCCTACATGGACAGGGGGGAATCAGCCCCAGCATTTT	CASSPTWTGGNQPQHF
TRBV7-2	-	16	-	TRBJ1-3	TGTGCCAGCAGCTTAGTCAGGCCCACCTCTGGAAACACCATATATTTT	CASSLVRPTSGNTIYF
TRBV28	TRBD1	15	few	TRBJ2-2	TGTGCCAGCAGTCCTGTGGACAGGTCGGCCGGGGAGCTGTTTTTT	CASSPVDRSAGELFF
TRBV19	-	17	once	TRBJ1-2	TGTGCCAGTAGTATGTGGGTCGGAGGATCATCTAACTATGGCTACACCTTC	CASSMWVGGSSNYGYTF
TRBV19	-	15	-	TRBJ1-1	TGTGCCGTAGGGGGAAGTGGGAGTCTGAACACTGAAGCTTTCTTT	CAVGGSGSLNTEAFF
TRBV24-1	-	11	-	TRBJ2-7	TGTGCCTCCCAAGAACGGTACGAGCAGTACTTC	CASQERYEQYF